This TCR beta chain stems from a study of blood T cell repertoires in COVID-19. V was clipped by 0 bases and J by 5 bases, with 7 bases between them. Germline lookup yields CDR1 SGDLS and CDR2 YYNGEE. The CDR3 runs 13 residues. Source study methods: Reference gene primers were amplified, and this amplification served to estimate nucleated cell counts. TCRdb keeps only in-frame clones here, not all; method: immunoSEQ multiplex PCR. The DNA was the basis for D and trimming; V, J and clone size are from that table. The profile shows around 85,000 clones, around 88% of them singletons. The receptor was isolated from a man between 50 and 59 years old with active COVID-19. V and J are TRBV9 and TRBJ2-3, with D perhaps matching TRBD2 (5 bases). Sequenced material: peripheral blood. The CDR3 nucleotides read TGTGCCAGCAGCGTAGGAGCGGTAGATACGCAGTATTTT. Translated, it gives CASSVGAVDTQYF.